Included here is one TCR beta chain sequence, with context. The sample belongs to a study of blood T cell repertoires in COVID-19. The CDR3 sequence is 14 residues long. The germline V gene encodes CDR1 MNHEY and CDR2 SMNVEV (reference sequence). The germline V and J ends were trimmed by 4 bases and 2 bases, with 11 bases remaining between them. Profiling relied on immunoSEQ multiplex PCR, and the TCRdb table lists in-frame clones only, not all of them. The table has some 60,000 clones, approximately 91% seen once. This sequence was found in a human donor in a cohort sampled during active COVID-19. The sequencing input was peripheral blood. The rearrangement uses TRBV27 and TRBJ2-5; tentatively, D is TRBD2 (5 bases). The CDR3, as DNA: TGTGCCAGCAGTTCGAGCGGAGAGCAAGAGACCCAGTACTTC. This gives the protein CASSSSGEQETQYF.